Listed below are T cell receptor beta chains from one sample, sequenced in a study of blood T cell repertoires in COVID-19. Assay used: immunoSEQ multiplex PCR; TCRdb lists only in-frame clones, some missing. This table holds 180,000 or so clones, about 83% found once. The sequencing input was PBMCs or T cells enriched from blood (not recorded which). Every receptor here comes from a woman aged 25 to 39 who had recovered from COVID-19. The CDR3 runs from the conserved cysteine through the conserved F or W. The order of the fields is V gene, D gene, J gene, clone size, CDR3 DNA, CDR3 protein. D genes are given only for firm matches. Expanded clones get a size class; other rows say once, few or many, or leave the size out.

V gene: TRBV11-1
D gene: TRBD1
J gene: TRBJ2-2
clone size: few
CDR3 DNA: TGTGCCAGCAGCTTAGAGGGACAGACGAACACCGGGGAGCTGTTTTTT
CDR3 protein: CASSLEGQTNTGELFF

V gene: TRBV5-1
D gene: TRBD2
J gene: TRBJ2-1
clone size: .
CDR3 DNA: TGCGCCAGCAGCCAAGGGACTAACGGCTACAATGAGCAGTTCTTC
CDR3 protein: CASSQGTNGYNEQFF

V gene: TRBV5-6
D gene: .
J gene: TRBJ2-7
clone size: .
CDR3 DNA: TGTGCCAGCAGCCCCCGGACGGCGACGGCGGGCTACGAGCAGTACTTC
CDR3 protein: CASSPRTATAGYEQYF

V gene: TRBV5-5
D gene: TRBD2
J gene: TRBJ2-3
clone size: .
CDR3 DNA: TGTGCCAGCAGCCTGGGACTAGCGAGCACAGATACGCAGTATTTT
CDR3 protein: CASSLGLASTDTQYF

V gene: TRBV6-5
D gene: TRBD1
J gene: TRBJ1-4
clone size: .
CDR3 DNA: TGTGCCAGCAGAACGGGACCAGGGGGTAATGAAAAACTGTTTTTT
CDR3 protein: CASRTGPGGNEKLFF

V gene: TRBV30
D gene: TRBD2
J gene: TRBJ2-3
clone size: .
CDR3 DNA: TGTGCCATTACGGGAGGGGTTATCGCAACGCAGTATTTT
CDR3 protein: CAITGGVIATQYF

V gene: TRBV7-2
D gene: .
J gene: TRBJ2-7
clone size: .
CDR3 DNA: TGTGCCAGCAGCTTAGACAGGGGGAGGGGTTCCGAGCAGTACTTC
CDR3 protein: CASSLDRGRGSEQYF

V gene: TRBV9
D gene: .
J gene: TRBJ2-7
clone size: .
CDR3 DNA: TGTGCCAGCAGCGTAGAAGTGGGGCAGTCAGAGCAGTACTTC
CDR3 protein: CASSVEVGQSEQYF

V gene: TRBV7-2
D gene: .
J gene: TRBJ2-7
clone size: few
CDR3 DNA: TGTGCCAGCAGCTTAGGGGGCCCCTACGAGCAGTACTTC
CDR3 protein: CASSLGGPYEQYF

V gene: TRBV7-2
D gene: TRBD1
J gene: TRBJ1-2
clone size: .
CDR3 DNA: TGTGCCAGCAGCCCAAAGACAGGGGGGATTGGCTACACCTTC
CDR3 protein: CASSPKTGGIGYTF

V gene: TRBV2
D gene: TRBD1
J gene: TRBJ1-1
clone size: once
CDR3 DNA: TGTGCCAGCAGTGTGGACAGGGGGAACACTGAAGCTTTCTTT
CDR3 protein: CASSVDRGNTEAFF

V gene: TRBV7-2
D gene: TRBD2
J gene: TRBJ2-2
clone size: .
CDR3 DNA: TGTGCCAGCAGCTTAGTCCCGTCACTAGCGGGAGGCGTGACCGGGGAGCTGTTTTTT
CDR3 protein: CASSLVPSLAGGVTGELFF

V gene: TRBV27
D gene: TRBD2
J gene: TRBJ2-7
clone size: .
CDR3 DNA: TGTGCCAGCAAGAGGGAGTCGGCGGGAGGAATCTACGAGCAGTACTTC
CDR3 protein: CASKRESAGGIYEQYF

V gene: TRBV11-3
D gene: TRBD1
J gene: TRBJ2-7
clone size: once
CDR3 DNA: TGTGCCAGCAGCCCGCGACAGGGGGCCCGCGGCGAGCAGTACTTC
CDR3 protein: CASSPRQGARGEQYF

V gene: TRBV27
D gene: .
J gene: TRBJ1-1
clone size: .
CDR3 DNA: TGTGCCAGCAGTTTATTCGAGAATACTGAAGCTTTCTTT
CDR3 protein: CASSLFENTEAFF